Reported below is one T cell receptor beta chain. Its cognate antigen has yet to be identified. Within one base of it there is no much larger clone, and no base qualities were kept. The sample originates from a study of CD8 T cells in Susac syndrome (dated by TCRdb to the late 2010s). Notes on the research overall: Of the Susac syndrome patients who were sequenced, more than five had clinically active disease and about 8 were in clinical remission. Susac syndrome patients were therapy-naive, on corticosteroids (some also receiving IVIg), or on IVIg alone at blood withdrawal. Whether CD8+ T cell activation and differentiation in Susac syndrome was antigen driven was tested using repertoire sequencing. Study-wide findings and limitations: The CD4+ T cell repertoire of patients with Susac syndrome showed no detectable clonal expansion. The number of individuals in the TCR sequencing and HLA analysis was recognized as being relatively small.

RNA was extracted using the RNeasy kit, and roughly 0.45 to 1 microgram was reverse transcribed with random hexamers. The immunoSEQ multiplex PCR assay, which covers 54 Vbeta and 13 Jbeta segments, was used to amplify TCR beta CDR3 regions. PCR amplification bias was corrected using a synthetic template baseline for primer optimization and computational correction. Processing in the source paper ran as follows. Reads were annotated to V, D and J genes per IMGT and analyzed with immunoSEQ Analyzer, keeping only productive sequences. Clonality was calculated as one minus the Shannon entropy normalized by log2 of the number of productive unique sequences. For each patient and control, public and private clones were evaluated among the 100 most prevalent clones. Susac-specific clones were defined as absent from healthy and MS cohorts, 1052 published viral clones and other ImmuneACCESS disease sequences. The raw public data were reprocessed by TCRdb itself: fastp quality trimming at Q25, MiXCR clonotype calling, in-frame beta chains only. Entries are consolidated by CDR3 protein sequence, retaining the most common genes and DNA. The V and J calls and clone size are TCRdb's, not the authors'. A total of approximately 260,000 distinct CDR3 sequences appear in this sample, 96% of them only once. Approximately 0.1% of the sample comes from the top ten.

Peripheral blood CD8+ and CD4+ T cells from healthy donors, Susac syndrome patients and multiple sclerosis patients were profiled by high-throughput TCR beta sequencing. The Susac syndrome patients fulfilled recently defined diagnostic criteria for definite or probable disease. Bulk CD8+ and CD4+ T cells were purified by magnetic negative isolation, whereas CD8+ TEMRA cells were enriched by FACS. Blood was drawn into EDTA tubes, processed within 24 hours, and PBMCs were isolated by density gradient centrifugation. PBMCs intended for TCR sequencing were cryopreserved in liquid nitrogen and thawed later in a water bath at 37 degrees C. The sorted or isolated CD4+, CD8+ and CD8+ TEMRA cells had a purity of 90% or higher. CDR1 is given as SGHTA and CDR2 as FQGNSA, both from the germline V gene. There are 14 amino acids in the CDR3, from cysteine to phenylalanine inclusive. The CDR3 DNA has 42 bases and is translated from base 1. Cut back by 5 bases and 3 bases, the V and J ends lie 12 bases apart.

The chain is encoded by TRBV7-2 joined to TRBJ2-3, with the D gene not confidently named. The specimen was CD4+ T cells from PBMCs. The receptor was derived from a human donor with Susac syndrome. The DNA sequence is TGTGCCAGCAGCCGAGACACGTCGACAGATACGCAGTATTTT. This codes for CASSRDTSTDTQYF.